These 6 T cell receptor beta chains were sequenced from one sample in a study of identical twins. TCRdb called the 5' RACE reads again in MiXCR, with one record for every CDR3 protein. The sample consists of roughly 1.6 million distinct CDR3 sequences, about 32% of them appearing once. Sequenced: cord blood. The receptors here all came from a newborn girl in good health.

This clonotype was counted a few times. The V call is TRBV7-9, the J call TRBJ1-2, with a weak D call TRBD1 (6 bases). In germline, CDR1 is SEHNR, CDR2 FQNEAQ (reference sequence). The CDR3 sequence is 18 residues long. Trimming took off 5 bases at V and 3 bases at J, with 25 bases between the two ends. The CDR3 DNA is TGTGCCAGCAGCGGAAACAGGGCGCGAAGCCTATCGGACTATGGCTACACCTTC. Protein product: CASSGNRARSLSDYGYTF.

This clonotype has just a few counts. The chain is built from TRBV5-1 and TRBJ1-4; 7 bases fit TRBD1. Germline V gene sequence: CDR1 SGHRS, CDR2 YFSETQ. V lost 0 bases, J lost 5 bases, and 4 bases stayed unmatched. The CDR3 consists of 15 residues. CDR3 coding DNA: TGCGCCAGCAGCTTGGGTCTGACAGGGAATGAAAAACTGTTTTTT. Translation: CASSLGLTGNEKLFF.

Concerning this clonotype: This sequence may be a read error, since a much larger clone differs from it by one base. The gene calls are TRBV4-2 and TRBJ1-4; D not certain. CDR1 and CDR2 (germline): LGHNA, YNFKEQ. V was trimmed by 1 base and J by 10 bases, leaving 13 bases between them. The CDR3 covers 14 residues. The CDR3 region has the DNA TGTGCCAGCAGCCAAGGGGTTGCGGCAGGAAAACTGTTTTTT. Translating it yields CASSQGVAAGKLFF.

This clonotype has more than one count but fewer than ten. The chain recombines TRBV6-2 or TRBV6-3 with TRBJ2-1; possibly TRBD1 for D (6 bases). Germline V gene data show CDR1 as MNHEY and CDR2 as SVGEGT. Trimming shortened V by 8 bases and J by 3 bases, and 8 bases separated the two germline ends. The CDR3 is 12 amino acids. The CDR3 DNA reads TGTGCCAGCGGGGGCCACTACAATGAGCAGTTCTTC. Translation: CASGGHYNEQFF.

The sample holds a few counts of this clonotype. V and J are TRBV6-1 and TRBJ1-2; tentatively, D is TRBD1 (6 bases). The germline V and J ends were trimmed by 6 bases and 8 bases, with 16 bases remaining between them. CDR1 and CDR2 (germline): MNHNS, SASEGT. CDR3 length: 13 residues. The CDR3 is CASSPIGRGGYTF. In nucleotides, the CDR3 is TGTGCCAGCAGCCCCATCGGCAGGGGAGGCTACACCTTC.

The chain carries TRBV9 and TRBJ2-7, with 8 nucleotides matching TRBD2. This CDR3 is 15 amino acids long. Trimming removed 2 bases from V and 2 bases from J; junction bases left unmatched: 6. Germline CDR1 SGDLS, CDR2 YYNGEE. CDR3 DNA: TGTGCCAGCAGCGTGGAGCGGGAGTTCACCTACGAGCAGTACTTC. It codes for CASSVEREFTYEQYF.